One sample yielded the 4 T cell receptor beta chains listed below, sequenced in a study of cytomegalovirus exposure and HLA in healthy donors. A multiplex PCR was run with 60 Vbeta primers and 13 Jbeta primers. The table came from immunoSEQ multiplex PCR; TCRdb's copy has only in-frame clones and leaves some out. The data hold a few hundred thousand clones, with around nine tenths observed a single time. The sequenced material came from PBMCs. Receptor source: a woman under 30 in good health and CMV-seronegative.

This chain joins TRBV5-1 and TRBJ1-4, with 11 nucleotides matching TRBD1. The CDR3 sequence is 19 residues long. The V and J ends lost 2 bases and 2 bases, in that order; junction bases with no gene match: 11. In germline, CDR1 is SGHRS, CDR2 YFSETQ. In nucleotides, the CDR3 is TGCGCCAGCAGCTTCGCTGGACAGGGGGCAAGGACGACTAATGAAAAACTGTTTTTT. Amino acids: CASSFAGQGARTTNEKLFF.

This rearrangement joins TRBV19 to TRBJ2-7; TRBD1 agrees at 10 bases. Per the germline V gene, CDR1 is LNHDA and CDR2 is SQIVND (reference sequence). CDR3 length: 14 amino acids. The V segment lost 3 bases and the J segment 3 bases; nucleotides outside the gene matches: 2. The CDR3 DNA follows: TGTGCCAGTAGTATGGGACAGGGGTTCTACGAGCAGTACTTC. Encoded protein: CASSMGQGFYEQYF.

The chain recombines TRBV11-2 with TRBJ2-1; D is uncertain. Trimming left V 8 bases short and J 8 bases short, with 19 bases between. Germline CDR1 SGHAT, CDR2 FQNNGV. This CDR3 is built from 14 residues. The CDR3 coding sequence is TGTGCCAGCCACCGCGAAATCACGGGTCATGAGCAGTTCTTC. This translates into CASHREITGHEQFF.

The V and J genes are TRBV4-1 and TRBJ2-1; TRBD1 matches at 8 bases. CDR1 MGHRA and CDR2 YSYEKL come from the germline V gene. This CDR3 has 15 residues. Losses at the gene ends were 4 bases for V and 0 bases for J; bases not matched to a gene: 2. The CDR3 DNA reads as TGCGCCAGCAGCCCCGACAGGGGCTCCTACAATGAGCAGTTCTTC. Translation: CASSPDRGSYNEQFF.